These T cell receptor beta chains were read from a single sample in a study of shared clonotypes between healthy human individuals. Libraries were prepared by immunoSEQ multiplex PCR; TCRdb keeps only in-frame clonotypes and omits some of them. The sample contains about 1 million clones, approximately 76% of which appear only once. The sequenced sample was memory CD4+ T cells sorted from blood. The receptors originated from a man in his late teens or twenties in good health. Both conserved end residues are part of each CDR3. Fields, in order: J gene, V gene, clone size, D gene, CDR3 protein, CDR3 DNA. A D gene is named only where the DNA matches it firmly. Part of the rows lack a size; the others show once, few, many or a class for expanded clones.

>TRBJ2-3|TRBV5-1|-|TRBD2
CASSFLAGGISSTDTQYF
TGCGCCAGCAGCTTCTTAGCGGGAGGGATCTCTAGCACAGATACGCAGTATTTT
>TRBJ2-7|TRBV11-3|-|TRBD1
CASSLTGSPHEQYF
TGTGCCAGCAGCTTGACAGGGTCCCCCCACGAGCAGTACTTC
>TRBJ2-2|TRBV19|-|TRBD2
CASRASGRAETGELFF
TGTGCCAGTAGGGCTAGCGGGAGGGCGGAGACCGGGGAGCTGTTTTTT
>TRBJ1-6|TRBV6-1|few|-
CASTLSRDSPLHF
TGTGCCAGCACCCTCTCTAGGGATTCACCCCTCCACTTT
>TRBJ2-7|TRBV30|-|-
CALARETWAYEQYF
TGTGCCTTAGCGAGGGAGACATGGGCCTACGAGCAGTACTTC
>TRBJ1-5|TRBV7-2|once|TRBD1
CASSLRGQSSQPQHF
TGTGCCAGCAGCTTAAGGGGACAGTCGAGTCAGCCCCAGCATTTT
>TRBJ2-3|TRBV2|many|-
CASKGRFADTQYF
TGTGCCAGCAAGGGGCGATTTGCGGATACGCAGTATTTT
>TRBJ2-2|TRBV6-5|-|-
CASTRTGGRGELFF
TGTGCCAGCACCCGTACCGGGGGGCGCGGGGAGCTGTTTTTT
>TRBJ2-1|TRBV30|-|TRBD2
CALQGARTSGKVEQFF
TGTGCCCTACAGGGGGCGAGGACTAGCGGGAAGGTTGAGCAGTTCTTC
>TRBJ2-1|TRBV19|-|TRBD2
CASSSIPGTRAYNEQFF
TGTGCCAGTAGCTCTATCCCCGGGACTAGAGCCTACAATGAGCAGTTCTTC
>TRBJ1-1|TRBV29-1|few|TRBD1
CSELQGAGTEAFF
TGCAGCGAGTTACAGGGGGCAGGGACTGAAGCTTTCTTT
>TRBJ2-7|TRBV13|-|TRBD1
CASSKGQGDEQYF
TGTGCCAGCAGTAAGGGACAGGGGGACGAGCAGTACTTC
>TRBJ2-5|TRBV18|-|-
CASSPYKETQYF
TGTGCCAGCTCACCTTACAAAGAGACCCAGTACTTC
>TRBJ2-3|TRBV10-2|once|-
CASIPTASTDTQYF
TGCGCCAGCATCCCGACAGCTAGCACAGATACGCAGTATTTT
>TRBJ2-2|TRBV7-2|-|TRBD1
CASSPTGGVGELFF
TGTGCCAGCAGCCCGACAGGGGGGGTGGGGGAGCTGTTTTTT
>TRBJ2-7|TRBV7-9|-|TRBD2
CASSLGLAGVGEQYF
TGTGCCAGCAGCTTAGGACTAGCGGGAGTCGGCGAGCAGTACTTC
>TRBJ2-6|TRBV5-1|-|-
CASSGDGGGAQQTTVMGANVLTF
TGCGCCAGCAGCGGAGACGGAGGGGGCGCGCAGCAAACTACAGTAATGGGGGCCAACGTCCTGACTTTC
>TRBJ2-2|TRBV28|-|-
CASSFHGRNTGELFF
TGTGCCAGCAGTTTTCACGGCAGGAACACCGGGGAGCTGTTTTTT
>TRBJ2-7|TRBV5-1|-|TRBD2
CASRNGAGGPHINEQYF
TGCGCCAGCAGAAATGGAGCGGGGGGGCCGCATATCAACGAGCAGTACTTC
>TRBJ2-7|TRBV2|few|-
CASSGQLSGQYF
TGTGCCAGCAGTGGACAACTTTCTGGGCAGTACTTC
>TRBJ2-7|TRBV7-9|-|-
CASSLSSSEQYF
TGTGCCAGCAGCTTATCGAGCAGCGAGCAGTACTTC
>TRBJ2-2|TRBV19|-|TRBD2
CASSIQGGPGELFF
TGTGCCAGTAGTATACAGGGAGGGCCCGGGGAGCTGTTTTTT
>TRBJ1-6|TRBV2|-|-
CASSGGGVRSPLHF
TGTGCCAGCAGTGGAGGGGGAGTGAGGTCACCCCTCCACTTT
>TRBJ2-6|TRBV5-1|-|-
CASQVGSGANVLTF
TGCGCCAGCCAAGTAGGGTCTGGGGCCAACGTCCTGACTTTC
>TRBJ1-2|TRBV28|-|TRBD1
CASSFPTGQNYGYTF
TGTGCCAGCAGTTTCCCCACGGGACAGAACTATGGCTACACCTTC
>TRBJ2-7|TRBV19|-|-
CASSRVPGRNEQYF
TGTGCCAGTAGTAGAGTCCCAGGGCGGAACGAGCAGTACTTC
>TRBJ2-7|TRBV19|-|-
CASSTSTVSYEQYF
TGTGCCAGTAGTACCTCGACGGTTTCCTACGAGCAGTACTTC
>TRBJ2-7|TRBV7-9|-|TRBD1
CASSPGQVYEQYF
TGTGCCAGCAGTCCGGGACAGGTCTACGAGCAGTACTTC
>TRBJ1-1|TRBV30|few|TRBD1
CAWSMTGRITEAFF
TGTGCCTGGAGTATGACAGGGAGGATTACTGAAGCTTTCTTT
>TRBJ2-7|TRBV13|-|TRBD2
CASSSNRAGGRAEQYF
TGTGCCAGCAGCTCCAATAGAGCGGGAGGCCGGGCCGAGCAGTACTTC
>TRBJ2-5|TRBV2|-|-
CASSERRLETQYF
TGTGCCAGCAGTGAAAGGAGGTTGGAGACCCAGTACTTC
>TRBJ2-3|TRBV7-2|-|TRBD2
CASSTGGTDTQYF
TGTGCCAGCAGTACGGGAGGGACAGATACGCAGTATTTT
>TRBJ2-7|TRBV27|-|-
CASSRYPGQSYEQYF
TGTGCCAGCAGCCGTTACCCAGGACAGAGCTACGAGCAGTACTTC
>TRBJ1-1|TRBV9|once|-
CASSPGEGRRTEAFF
TGTGCCAGCAGCCCCGGGGAAGGGCGGAGGACTGAAGCTTTCTTT
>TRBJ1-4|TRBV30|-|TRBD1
CAWSNKLQGAGEKLFF
TGTGCCTGGAGTAACAAACTCCAGGGGGCCGGTGAAAAACTGTTTTTT
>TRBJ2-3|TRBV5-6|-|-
CASSFVAITDTQYF
TGTGCCAGCAGCTTTGTTGCCATCACAGATACGCAGTATTTT
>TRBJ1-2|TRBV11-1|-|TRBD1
CASSPGQTLGGYTF
TGTGCCAGCAGTCCGGGACAGACGTTAGGTGGCTACACCTTC
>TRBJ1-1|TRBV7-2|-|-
CASSQTGTISEAFF
TGTGCCAGCAGCCAAACAGGTACTATTTCTGAAGCTTTCTTT
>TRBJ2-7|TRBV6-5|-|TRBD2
CASSSGTSGTREQYF
TGTGCCAGCAGTTCGGGGACTAGCGGGACACGAGAGCAGTACTTC
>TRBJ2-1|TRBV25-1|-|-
CASSDKQGSYNEQFF
TGTGCCAGCAGTGATAAGCAGGGCTCCTACAATGAGCAGTTCTTC
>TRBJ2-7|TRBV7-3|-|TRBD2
CASSPTGTSGGGEQYF
TGTGCCAGCAGCCCAACCGGGACTAGCGGGGGTGGCGAGCAGTACTTC
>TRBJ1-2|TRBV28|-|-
CATHGYGYTF
TGTGCCACCCACGGGTATGGCTACACCTTC
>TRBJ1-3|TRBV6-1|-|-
CASSEMDPSGNTIYF
TGTGCCAGCAGTGAAATGGACCCCTCTGGAAACACCATATATTTT
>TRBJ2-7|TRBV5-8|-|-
CASSPQDGYEQYF
TGTGCCAGCAGCCCCCAGGACGGCTACGAGCAGTACTTC
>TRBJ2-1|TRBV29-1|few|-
CSTQPHRAYNEQFF
TGCAGCACTCAACCCCACAGGGCCTACAATGAGCAGTTCTTC
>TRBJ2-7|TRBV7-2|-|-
CASSLSVGYEQYF
TGTGCCAGCAGCCTCAGTGTGGGCTACGAGCAGTACTTC
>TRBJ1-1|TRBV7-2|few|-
CASSPRVATNTEAFF
TGTGCCAGCAGCCCGAGAGTAGCCACGAACACTGAAGCTTTCTTT
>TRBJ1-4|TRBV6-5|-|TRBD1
CASRPRQGLREKLFF
TGTGCCAGCAGGCCGAGACAGGGTTTGAGAGAAAAACTGTTTTTT
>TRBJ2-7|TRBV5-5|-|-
CASSWGPSINYEQYF
TGTGCCAGCAGCTGGGGTCCGAGCATCAACTACGAGCAGTACTTC
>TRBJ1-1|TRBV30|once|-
CAWSVREGKVEVNTEAFF
TGTGCCTGGAGTGTACGTGAGGGCAAGGTAGAGGTGAACACTGAAGCTTTCTTT
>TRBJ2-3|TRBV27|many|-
CASSPGWGSADTQYF
TGTGCCAGCAGTCCAGGCTGGGGTAGTGCAGATACGCAGTATTTT